This entry lists 2 T cell receptor beta chains sequenced from one sample in a study of identical twins. TCRdb used MiXCR to reprocess the 5' RACE reads, holding one entry per CDR3 protein. The sample carries about 470,000 distinct CDR3 sequences, 20% to 25% recorded once. These data were likewise used in another study, on T cells expressing NK-cell markers.

Sequencing used CD4+ T cells sorted from blood. These receptors all stem from a woman under 30 in good health.

Only a few counts were recorded for this clonotype. V usage is TRBV20-1 and J usage is TRBJ2-1; D could derive from TRBD1 or TRBD2 (6 bases each). The germline CDR1 and CDR2 sequences are DFQATT and SNEGSKA (reference sequence). V lost 2 bases and J lost 7, with 9 bases in between. This CDR3 spans 12 amino acids. The CDR3 bases are TGCAGTGCTAGAAAAGGGGGGAATGAGCAGTTCTTC. The encoded protein is CSARKGGNEQFF.

This chain connects TRBV10-3 to TRBJ2-3; 7 bases align to TRBD2. This CDR3 region has 15 residues. CDR1 is ENHRY, CDR2 SYGVKD, per germline. V gave up 6 bases and J gave up 1 base; unmatched junction bases: 7. As DNA, the CDR3 is TGTGCCATCAGAATGACTAGCCTTGGCACAGATACGCAGTATTTT. Its translation is CAIRMTSLGTDTQYF.